Listed here is a single T cell receptor (beta chain). This sample stems from a study of control samples from healthy donors and cancer patients. Germline V gives CDR1 SEHNR, CDR2 FQNEAQ (reference sequence). The CDR3 has 17 amino acids. V gave up 1 base and J gave up 2 bases, with 12 bases separating them. Clones were read by immunoSEQ multiplex PCR, and TCRdb kept only the in-frame ones, dropping some. The sample carries about 34,000 clones, 86% recorded once. The V gene is TRBV7-9, the J gene TRBJ1-6; tentative D call: TRBD1 (5 bases). This TCR was recovered from a woman aged 40 to 50 with lung cancer. The sequenced sample consisted of PBMCs. The CDR3 loop is CASSLGELGPYNSPLHF. In DNA, the CDR3 is TGTGCCAGCAGCTTAGGGGAGTTGGGGCCCTATAATTCACCCCTCCACTTT.